The 28 T cell receptor beta chains below come from one sample, sequenced in a study of CD8 T cells in Susac syndrome. Reverse transcription used about 0.45 to 1 ug RNA and random hexamers. TCRdb re-derived calls from the immunoSEQ multiplex PCR reads in MiXCR, one entry per CDR3 protein. The sample carries about 140,000 distinct CDR3 sequences, about 95% recorded once. Material: CD4+ T cells from PBMCs. These receptors originate from a human donor with Susac syndrome.

This chain connects TRBV13 to TRBJ2-1, with D possibly being TRBD2 (7 bases). Trimming pared 0 bases from V and 6 bases from J, leaving 12 bases between. CDR1 and CDR2 from the germline V gene are PRHDT and FYEKMQ (reference sequence). This CDR3 is 15 amino acids long. The CDR3, as DNA: TGTGCCAGCAGCTTAGGAGGGGGGGTGCGCAATGAGCAGTTCTTC. It is translated as CASSLGGGVRNEQFF.

The chain combines TRBV10-3 with TRBJ1-5; maybe TRBD1 (6 bases). Trimming took off 11 bases at V and 5 bases at J, with 16 bases between the two ends. Germline CDR1 is ENHRY and CDR2 is SYGVKD. The CDR3 consists of 13 residues. CDR3 bases: TGTGCCGGGGGCAGGGAGCCCGATCAGCCCCAGCATTTT. It is translated as CAGGREPDQPQHF.

The rearrangement uses TRBV12-3 or TRBV12-4 and TRBJ1-1; tentative D call: TRBD1 (5 bases). The V gene lost 4 bases and the J gene lost 10 bases, with 16 bases spanning the gap. This CDR3 is 13 amino acids long. Here the CDR3 reads CASSSGSWGRAFF. CDR3 nucleotide sequence: TGTGCCAGCAGTTCCGGCAGTTGGGGGAGAGCTTTCTTT.

The count of this clonotype is one. V usage is TRBV7-9 and J usage is TRBJ1-4, with a tentative D call TRBD1 (6 bases). In germline, CDR1 is SEHNR, CDR2 FQNEAQ (reference sequence). The CDR3 is made up of 14 amino acids. With 5 bases removed from V and 7 bases from J, the gap between germline ends came to 14 bases. The DNA for the CDR3 is TGTGCCAGCAGCCACGGGCAGGGGAGTGAAAAACTGTTTTTT. Its translation is CASSHGQGSEKLFF.

The V and J genes are TRBV28 and TRBJ1-2, with D possibly TRBD1 on 6 matching bases. Trimming pared 6 bases from V and 5 bases from J, leaving 16 bases between. Germline V gene sequence: CDR1 MDHEN, CDR2 SYDVKM. CDR3 length equals 14 residues. CDR3 amino acids: CASSTTGGLYGYTF. The CDR3 region has the DNA TGTGCCAGCAGCACCACCGGGGGGCTTTATGGCTACACCTTC.

CDR3 amino acids: CAWGEVGNQPQHF. For the CDR3, the DNA is TGTGCCTGGGGGGAGGTCGGCAATCAGCCCCAGCATTTT. This chain connects TRBV28 to TRBJ1-5, with TRBD1 as a possible D gene (5 bases). This CDR3 has 13 amino acids. V lost 11 bases, J lost 2 bases, and 13 bases lay in between. The germline V gene has CDR1 MDHEN and CDR2 SYDVKM.

The chain employs TRBV5-1 and TRBJ1-4; 7 nucleotides agree with TRBD1. Germline CDR1 SGHRS, CDR2 YFSETQ. The CDR3 runs 15 residues. J was trimmed by 5 bases and V by 4 bases; bases with no gene match: 8. The CDR3 nucleotides are TGCGCCAGCAGCATACGGACAGGAGCGAATGAAAAACTGTTTTTT. Protein product: CASSIRTGANEKLFF.

The V call is TRBV12-3 or TRBV12-4, the J call TRBJ1-1; TRBD1 matches 8 bases. V was clipped by 3 bases and J by 6 bases; unmatched bases: 3. CDR3 length: 13 residues. As DNA, the CDR3 is TGTGCCAGCAGTTTCGGACAGGGCTCTGAAGCTTTCTTT. This codes for CASSFGQGSEAFF.

The V and J genes are TRBV5-4 and TRBJ2-1; D gene uncertain. The V gene lost 4 bases and the J gene lost 7 bases, with 15 bases spanning the gap. The CDR3 is 14 residues long. Germline loops: CDR1 SGHNT, CDR2 YYREEE (reference sequence). The CDR3 coding sequence is TGTGCCAGCAGCAAAGGACCGGTCGTGAATGAGCAGTTCTTC. As protein: CASSKGPVVNEQFF. The full variable domain, with the rest looked up from reference TRBV5-4 and TRBJ2-1, is ETGVTQSPTHLIKTRGQQVTLRCSSQSGHNTVSWYQQALGQGPQFIFQYYREEENGRGNFPPRFSGLQFPNYSSELNVNALELDDSALYLCASSKGPVVNEQFFGPGTRLTVL.

The chain is built from TRBV30 and TRBJ2-3, with D tentatively TRBD2 (6 bases). The CDR3 runs 15 residues. Germline loops: CDR1 GTSNPN, CDR2 SVGIG (reference sequence). With 1 base removed from V and 4 bases from J, the gap between germline ends came to 15 bases. The CDR3 loop is CAWSGVTGVSDTQYF. As DNA, the CDR3 is TGTGCCTGGAGTGGGGTGACGGGGGTATCAGATACGCAGTATTTT.

The rearrangement uses TRBV4-3 and TRBJ2-1; D not resolved. Trimming left V 2 bases short and J 5 bases short, with 16 bases between. The germline V gene has CDR1 LGHNA and CDR2 YSLEER. The CDR3 spans 16 residues. The CDR3 DNA reads as TGCGCCAGCAGCCAAAGTCCCTCAACCTATAACAATGAGCAGTTCTTC. It yields the protein CASSQSPSTYNNEQFF.

The chain is built from TRBV30 and TRBJ2-7, with D tentatively TRBD1 (6 bases). Germline CDR1 GTSNPN, CDR2 SVGIG (reference sequence). The V gene lost 2 bases and the J gene lost 3 bases, with 14 bases spanning the gap. The CDR3 contains 14 residues. The CDR3 nucleotides are TGTGCCTGGAGTCTCCAGGGGAATCGCTACGAGCAGTACTTC. Its translation is CAWSLQGNRYEQYF.

This CDR3 is CASRQTAEGVGQYF. CDR3 in DNA: TGTGCCAGCAGACAGACAGCGGAGGGTGTGGGCCAGTACTTC. The chain combines TRBV6-5 with TRBJ2-5; D may be TRBD2 (6 bases). This CDR3 contains 14 residues. Trimming removed 6 bases from V and 10 bases from J, with 21 bases in between. Per the germline V gene, CDR1 is MNHEY and CDR2 is SVGAGI.

This sequence joins TRBV30 and TRBJ1-6; 11 bases fit TRBD1. Unmatched junction bases numbered 4, after V lost 4 bases and J lost 2 bases. The CDR3 covers 16 residues. CDR1 is GTSNPN, CDR2 SVGIG, per germline (reference sequence). CDR3 loop: CAWTGQGVTYNSPLHF. CDR3 sequence (DNA): TGTGCCTGGACGGGACAGGGGGTAACCTATAATTCACCCCTCCACTTT.

V is TRBV6-6 and J is TRBJ2-5, with D unclear. V dropped 7 bases and J dropped 5 bases, with 11 bases sitting between them. The CDR3 has 12 residues. The germline gives CDR1 MNHNY, CDR2 SVGAGI (reference sequence). Here the CDR3 reads CASTRAGETQYF. CDR3 sequence (DNA): TGTGCCAGCACACGGGCCGGGGAGACCCAGTACTTC.

The chain uses TRBV4-1 and TRBJ1-1; TRBD1 aligns across 10 bases. There are 12 residues in the CDR3. Germline V gives CDR1 MGHRA, CDR2 YSYEKL. J gave up 5 bases and V 8 bases, and 2 bases lay outside the gene matches. The CDR3 loop reads CASGQGGTEAFF. CDR3 bases: TGCGCCAGCGGACAGGGGGGAACTGAAGCTTTCTTT.

The chain couples TRBV7-9 to TRBJ2-3; D remains ambiguous. This CDR3 comprises 14 residues. Germline V gives CDR1 SEHNR, CDR2 FQNEAQ (reference sequence). V was cut by 3 bases and J by 2 bases, with 9 bases left in between. CDR3: CASSFGLFTDTQYF. CDR3 coding DNA: TGTGCCAGCAGCTTCGGGCTTTTCACAGATACGCAGTATTTT.

This chain connects TRBV9 to TRBJ1-2; D not resolved. V dropped 4 bases and J dropped 8 bases, with 18 bases sitting between them. Looked up from germline, CDR1 is SGDLS and CDR2 is YYNGEE. CDR3 length: 14 amino acids. The CDR3 spells CASSPLDSPWGYTF. The CDR3, as DNA: TGTGCCAGCAGCCCCCTGGACTCTCCTTGGGGCTACACCTTC.

This clonotype was seen once. The chain has TRBV9 and TRBJ2-5; no clear D. Looked up from germline, CDR1 is SGDLS and CDR2 is YYNGEE. The CDR3 runs 12 residues. The V end was cut by 1 base, the J end by 5 bases, with 6 bases between. The CDR3 DNA sequence: TGTGCCAGCAGCGTAAATGGGGAGACCCAGTACTTC. Its translation: CASSVNGETQYF.

The V gene is TRBV9, the J gene TRBJ1-2, with D maybe TRBD1 (6 bases). There are 14 residues in the CDR3. Between the trimmed V and J ends, which lost 3 bases and 1 base, there was a span of 10 bases. Germline V gives CDR1 SGDLS, CDR2 YYNGEE. The DNA for the CDR3 is TGTGCCAGCAGCGCGGACAGCATTAACTATGGCTACACCTTC. The encoded protein is CASSADSINYGYTF. The full variable domain, rest sourced from reference TRBV9 and TRBJ1-2, is DSGVTQTPKHLITATGQRVTLRCSPRSGDLSVYWYQQSLDQGLQFLIQYYNGEERAKGNILERFSAQQFPDLHSELNLSSLELGDSALYFCASSADSINYGYTFGSGTRLTVV.

This clonotype was detected only once. The gene calls are TRBV20-1 and TRBJ1-2; 9 nucleotides agree with TRBD1. Trimming took 3 bases from V and 4 from J; bases not matched to a gene: 6. The germline gives CDR1 DFQATT, CDR2 SNEGSKA (reference sequence). The CDR3 runs to 14 residues. The CDR3, as DNA: TGCAGTGCTAGGCCTACGGACAGGGGCTATGGCTACACCTTC. Translated: CSARPTDRGYGYTF.

The V call is TRBV15, the J call TRBJ2-2, with D hard to call. Germline assignment: CDR1 LNHNV and CDR2 YYDKDF (reference sequence). This CDR3 is built from 13 residues. Trimming shortened V by 1 base and J by 6 bases, and 6 bases separated the two germline ends. CDR3 nucleotide sequence: TGTGCCACCAGCAGAGTGAGAGCCGGGGAGCTGTTTTTT. Protein: CATSRVRAGELFF.

This chain uses TRBV25-1 with TRBJ2-3, with D uncertain. The CDR3 sequence is 12 residues long. Germline assignment: CDR1 MGHDK and CDR2 SYGVNS. Trimming left V 2 bases short and J 4 bases short, with 4 bases between. CDR3 loop: CASSEPSDTQYF. CDR3 in DNA: TGTGCCAGCAGTGAACCATCAGATACGCAGTATTTT.

This rearrangement joins TRBV20-1 to TRBJ1-5, with 9 bases aligning to TRBD1. The CDR3 runs 14 residues. Per the germline V gene, CDR1 is DFQATT and CDR2 is SNEGSKA (reference sequence). The junction had 9 bases not matched to a gene; V was cut back by 5 bases and J by 7 bases. The CDR3 DNA is TGCAGTGCTGAGCCTCAGGACAGGGGCCAGCCCCAGCATTTT. This sequence encodes CSAEPQDRGQPQHF.

The rearrangement uses TRBV7-9 and TRBJ2-2; TRBD2 is a possible D gene (5 bases). The V and J ends lost 11 bases and 13 bases respectively, with 14 bases between them. CDR1 is SEHNR, CDR2 FQNEAQ, per germline (reference sequence). The CDR3 consists of 10 residues. The CDR3 DNA follows: TGTGCCCCCGAGCAGGCGGGGCTGTTTTTT. Translated, it gives CAPEQAGLFF.

J is TRBJ2-1 and V is TRBV12-3 or TRBV12-4; TRBD2 matches at 9 bases. The CDR3 runs 19 residues. The J segment lost 4 bases and the V segment lost 7 bases, leaving 20 bases of the junction unmatched. The CDR3 bases are TGTGCCAGCACCTCTCAGGGCCTCGGCGGGGGGGCGGGGTACAATGAGCAGTTCTTC. Translating it yields CASTSQGLGGGAGYNEQFF.

V gene TRBV25-1 combines with J gene TRBJ2-5; 11 bases fit TRBD1. The CDR3 runs 15 residues. With 7 bases clipped from V and 1 base from J, the junction kept 5 bases outside the gene matches. Germline V gene data show CDR1 as MGHDK and CDR2 as SYGVNS. The CDR3 protein is CASTWTGGPQETQYF. In nucleotides, the CDR3 is TGTGCCAGCACTTGGACAGGGGGCCCCCAAGAGACCCAGTACTTC.

This chain's CDR3 is CSVRGNKETQYF. The CDR3 nucleotides read TGCAGCGTTAGAGGGAACAAGGAGACCCAGTACTTC. V is TRBV29-1 and J is TRBJ2-5; tentatively, D is TRBD2 (5 bases). The CDR3 sequence is 12 residues long. Trimming stripped 5 bases from V and 5 bases from J, with 12 bases between. Germline V CDR1 and CDR2: SQVTM, ANQGSEA.